The clone carrying this T cell receptor (beta chain) was seen at least ten times. This sample is part of a study of T cells after yellow fever vaccination. The CDR3 consists of 18 residues. The germline V gene encodes CDR1 SGHNT and CDR2 YYREEE (reference sequence). Germline trimming cut 5 bases from V and 2 bases from J; bases unmatched to any gene: 13. TCRdb re-called the 5' RACE reads through MiXCR, storing one row per CDR3 protein. Seen here are around 300,000 distinct CDR3 sequences, over 3.5% observed once, and the top ten hold 15% to 20%. The source was PBMCs, collected 15 days after the yellow fever booster vaccination. The sequence derives from a man younger than 30 who received the YFV17D yellow fever vaccine. The chain joins TRBV5-4 to TRBJ1-5; 10 bases are shared with TRBD1. For the CDR3, the DNA is TGTGCCAGCAGACCGGGACAGGGGATGAGGTACGGCAATCAGCCCCAGCATTTT. This encodes CASRPGQGMRYGNQPQHF.